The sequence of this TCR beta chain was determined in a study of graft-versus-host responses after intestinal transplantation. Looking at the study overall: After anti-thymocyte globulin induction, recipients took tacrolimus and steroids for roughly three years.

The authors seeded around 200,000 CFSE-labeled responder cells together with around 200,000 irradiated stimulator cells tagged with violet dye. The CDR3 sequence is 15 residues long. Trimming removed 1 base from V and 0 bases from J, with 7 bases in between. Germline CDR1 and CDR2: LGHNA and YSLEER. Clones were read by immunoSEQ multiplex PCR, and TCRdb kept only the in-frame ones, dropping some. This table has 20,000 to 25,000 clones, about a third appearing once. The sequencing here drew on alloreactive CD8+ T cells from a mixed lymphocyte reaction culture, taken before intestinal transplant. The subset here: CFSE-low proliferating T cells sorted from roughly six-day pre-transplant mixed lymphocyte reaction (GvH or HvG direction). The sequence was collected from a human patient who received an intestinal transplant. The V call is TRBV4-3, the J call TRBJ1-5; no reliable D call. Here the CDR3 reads CASSQGGLSNQPQHF. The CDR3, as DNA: TGCGCCAGCAGCCAAGGTGGCCTTAGCAATCAGCCCCAGCATTTT.